Listed below are T cell receptor beta chains from one sample, sequenced in a study of T-cell memory formation after mild COVID-19. TCRdb fed the 5' RACE reads into MiXCR, producing one record per CDR3 protein. The table records around 140,000 distinct CDR3 sequences, 6% to 7% of them present only once. The sequencing sample was made of PBMCs or a T cell subset sorted from them (not recorded which). The receptor set was obtained from an adult woman who had mild COVID-19 (a few samples of this study predate the infection). Cell type and time point are not known. Both conserved end residues are part of each CDR3. D genes are given only for firm matches. Not all rows give a size; the values are once, few, many and, for expanded clones, a class.

>many|TRBJ2-1|TRBV20-1|-
CSARQRGTSYNEQFF
TGCAGTGCTAGACAACGGGGGACCTCCTACAATGAGCAGTTCTTC
>-|TRBJ2-1|TRBV5-1|TRBD2
CASSLSRLAGENEQFF
TGCGCCAGCAGCTTATCCAGACTAGCGGGAGAAAATGAGCAGTTCTTC
>few|TRBJ1-1|TRBV2|-
CASIRARAAEAFF
TGTGCCAGCATCAGGGCTCGGGCCGCTGAAGCTTTCTTT
>-|TRBJ2-1|TRBV6-2/TRBV6-3|TRBD1
CASSYTLYRGSNEQFF
TGTGCCAGCAGTTACACCCTCTACAGGGGGAGCAATGAGCAGTTCTTC
>many|TRBJ2-3|TRBV18|-
CASPPRGEGTDTQYF
TGTGCCAGCCCTCCCCGGGGCGAAGGCACAGATACGCAGTATTTT
>many|TRBJ2-7|TRBV20-1|TRBD2
CSARQAGARYEQYF
TGCAGTGCTAGGCAGGCGGGAGCACGGTACGAGCAGTACTTC
>-|TRBJ1-5|TRBV7-8|TRBD1
CASSLATGVSNQPQHF
TGTGCCAGCAGCTTAGCGACAGGGGTGAGCAATCAGCCCCAGCATTTT
>-|TRBJ2-3|TRBV3-1|TRBD1
CASSQGKGTGRSQNTQYF
TGTGCCAGCAGCCAAGGAAAAGGGACAGGTCGATCACAGAACACGCAGTATTTT
>many|TRBJ2-7|TRBV7-9|-
CASSTQRGEQYF
TGTGCCAGCAGCACCCAAAGGGGGGAGCAGTACTTC
>-|TRBJ2-7|TRBV24-1|-
CATSDPSLPYEQYF
TGTGCCACCAGTGACCCTAGCTTACCCTACGAGCAGTACTTC
>few|TRBJ1-1|TRBV9|-
CASSVGNRRNTEAFF
TGTGCCAGCAGCGTAGGGAACAGGAGGAACACTGAAGCTTTCTTT
>many|TRBJ1-2|TRBV10-2|TRBD1
CASSPTGGGYTF
TGCGCCAGCAGTCCGACAGGGGGAGGCTACACCTTC
>few|TRBJ2-3|TRBV20-1|TRBD1
CSAGTGATDTQYF
TGCAGTGCTGGGACAGGGGCAACAGATACGCAGTATTTT
>many|TRBJ2-1|TRBV5-1|-
CASRREINNEQFF
TGCGCCAGCAGAAGGGAAATCAACAATGAGCAGTTCTTC
>many|TRBJ2-1|TRBV4-3|-
CASSRLGVAYNEQFF
TGCGCCAGCAGCCGACTAGGCGTTGCCTACAATGAGCAGTTCTTC
>many|TRBJ1-5|TRBV7-8|-
CASSQDRNQPQHF
TGTGCCAGCAGCCAAGACAGAAATCAGCCCCAGCATTTT
>-|TRBJ1-2|TRBV20-1|-
CSVGTAVPTF
TGCAGTGTAGGGACGGCCGTTCCCACCTTC
>many|TRBJ2-7|TRBV24-1|TRBD2
CATSDSGRGSYEQYF
TGTGCCACCAGTGATTCCGGGAGGGGATCCTACGAGCAGTACTTC
>once|TRBJ1-1|TRBV6-2/TRBV6-3|-
CASSYSSNTEAFF
TGTGCCAGCAGTTACTCGTCGAACACTGAAGCTTTCTTT
>many|TRBJ2-4|TRBV3-1|TRBD2
CASRKLGGYIQYF
TGTGCCAGCAGGAAGCTGGGGGGGTACATTCAGTACTTC
>-|TRBJ1-4|TRBV10-1|TRBD1
CAKSVRGTENEKLFF
TGCGCCAAGTCAGTTAGAGGGACAGAAAATGAAAAACTGTTTTTT
>few|TRBJ2-7|TRBV29-1|TRBD1
CSVKGQNSYEQYF
TGCAGCGTGAAGGGACAGAACTCCTACGAGCAGTACTTC
>-|TRBJ1-1|TRBV3-1|-
CASSQDSHTGPNTEAFF
TGTGCCAGCAGCCAAGATTCCCATACAGGGCCGAACACTGAAGCTTTCTTT
>many|TRBJ1-2|TRBV5-1|-
CASSLVGNYGYTF
TGCGCCAGCAGCTTGGTGGGAAACTATGGCTACACCTTC
>few|TRBJ2-7|TRBV3-1|-
CASSQGVGNYEQYF
TGTGCCAGCAGCCAAGGGGTAGGGAACTACGAGCAGTACTTC
>once|TRBJ2-3|TRBV5-1|TRBD1
CASSSWARQGPTDTQYF
TGCGCCAGCAGCTCGTGGGCCCGACAGGGACCCACAGATACGCAGTATTTT
>many|TRBJ2-3|TRBV9|-
CASSAGWATSTDTQYF
TGTGCCAGCAGCGCGGGGTGGGCTACTAGCACAGATACGCAGTATTTT
>-|TRBJ1-1|TRBV5-1|TRBD1
CASRFRGTELMNTEAFF
TGCGCCAGCAGATTTAGGGGGACAGAACTTATGAACACTGAAGCTTTCTTT
>many|TRBJ2-5|TRBV9|TRBD1
CASSVDVQGRETQYF
TGTGCCAGCAGCGTAGACGTACAGGGGCGGGAGACCCAGTACTTC
>-|TRBJ1-1|TRBV7-9|-
CASSFLGQANTEAFF
TGTGCCAGCAGCTTCTTGGGGCAGGCGAACACTGAAGCTTTCTTT
>few|TRBJ1-4|TRBV7-2|-
CASSLRTEKLFF
TGTGCCAGCAGCTTACGGACTGAAAAACTGTTTTTT
>few|TRBJ2-6|TRBV24-1|-
CATKKNSGANVLTF
TGTGCCACCAAAAAGAACTCTGGGGCCAACGTCCTGACTTTC
>-|TRBJ2-7|TRBV6-5|-
CASSYRDGYSYEQYF
TGTGCCAGCAGTTACCGGGACGGCTACTCCTACGAGCAGTACTTC
>-|TRBJ1-5|TRBV5-1|-
CASSLDGGITPQHF
TGCGCCAGCAGCTTAGATGGGGGAATAACTCCCCAGCATTTT
>few|TRBJ2-5|TRBV7-2|-
CASSAQGGGFETQYF
TGTGCCAGCAGCGCGCAGGGTGGGGGATTCGAGACCCAGTACTTC
>few|TRBJ1-6|TRBV12-3/TRBV12-4|-
CASSVHDSNSPLHF
TGTGCCAGCAGTGTACACGACAGTAATTCACCCCTCCACTTT
>many|TRBJ1-6|TRBV7-6|-
CASSLGGPGRFSPLHF
TGTGCCAGCAGTCTCGGTGGCCCCGGGCGATTTTCACCCCTCCACTTT
>many|TRBJ1-1|TRBV20-1|TRBD1
CSARDKGQANTEAFF
TGCAGTGCTAGAGATAAGGGACAGGCGAACACTGAAGCTTTCTTT
>many|TRBJ2-6|TRBV7-3|TRBD2
CASSLEAGGSGANVLTF
TGTGCCAGCAGCTTAGAAGCGGGGGGGTCTGGGGCCAACGTCCTGACTTTC
>many|TRBJ2-3|TRBV20-1|TRBD2
CSAILAGATDTQYF
TGCAGTGCTATCCTAGCGGGAGCAACAGATACGCAGTATTTT
>few|TRBJ2-3|TRBV5-1|TRBD2
CASSSSGRNTDTQYF
TGCGCCAGCAGCTCTAGCGGGCGTAACACAGATACGCAGTATTTT
>-|TRBJ2-2|TRBV7-9|TRBD2
CASSQREGKDTGELFF
TGTGCCAGCAGCCAACGGGAGGGGAAGGACACCGGGGAGCTGTTTTTT
>-|TRBJ2-7|TRBV12-5|TRBD2
CASASGGGEVVEQYF
TGTGCTAGTGCCTCCGGGGGGGGCGAGGTTGTCGAGCAGTACTTC